These 12 T cell receptor beta chains share one sample of origin, sequenced in a study of shared T cell receptors in the human thymus (dated by TCRdb to about 2021). Libraries were constructed by the immunoSEQ multiplex PCR assay. TCRdb mirrors the immuneACCESS table, restricted to in-frame sequences. Some clones are absent from its copies; in checked studies, under half trace to an unresolved V gene, and the reason for the others is unknown. For this sample there are some 400,000 clones; around 95% appear just once. Roughly 0.021% of the sample rests with the top ten. The specimen was thymocytes. These receptors all stem from a human donor.

The chain recombines TRBV20-1 with TRBJ2-1; weak D call: TRBD1 (5 bases). CDR3 size: 11 residues. Germline V gene lookup returns CDR1 DFQATT and CDR2 SNEGSKA (reference sequence). Trimming removed 5 bases at V and 5 bases at J, with 7 bases between. This CDR3 reads CSADRDNEQFF. CDR3 coding DNA: TGCAGTGCTGACAGAGACAATGAGCAGTTCTTC.

The V and J genes are TRBV7-9 and TRBJ1-2; 9 bases map to TRBD1. Looked up from germline, CDR1 is SEHNR and CDR2 is FQNEAQ (reference sequence). V was clipped by 5 bases and J by 2 bases; unmatched bases: 3. The CDR3 has 14 amino acids. CDR3 coding DNA: TGTGCCAGCAGCATTGGACAGGGGAACTATGGCTACACCTTC. Protein sequence: CASSIGQGNYGYTF.

The rearrangement uses TRBV27 and TRBJ1-2; unclear D gene. The length of the CDR3 is 13 residues. V lost 4 bases and J lost 3, with 9 bases in between. The germline gives CDR1 MNHEY, CDR2 SMNVEV (reference sequence). The CDR3 DNA is TGTGCCAGCAGTTCCCGCACCCACTATGGCTACACCTTC. Translated, it gives CASSSRTHYGYTF.

The chain carries TRBV10-1 and TRBJ2-1; no reliable D call. This CDR3 spans 16 amino acids. Trimming shortened V by 5 bases and J by 3 bases, and 17 bases separated the two germline ends. In germline, CDR1 is WNHNN, CDR2 SYGVQD (reference sequence). The DNA for the CDR3 is TGCGCCAGCAGTAAAGGAGCCAGCCAGGACTACAATGAGCAGTTCTTC. It codes for CASSKGASQDYNEQFF.

The chain uses TRBV30 and TRBJ1-4; 10 nucleotides align to TRBD1. CDR1 GTSNPN and CDR2 SVGIG come from the germline V gene (reference sequence). The CDR3 has 13 residues. DNA for the CDR3: TGTGCTTGCCGGGACAGGGGAAATGAAAAACTGTTTTTT. Protein product: CACRDRGNEKLFF.

This chain joins TRBV5-1 and TRBJ2-3, with D maybe TRBD2 (7 bases). CDR3 length: 21 residues. V was pared by 1 base and J by 3 bases, with 30 bases between. Germline V gene sequence: CDR1 SGHRS, CDR2 YFSETQ. The DNA of the CDR3 is TGCGCCAGCAGCTTGTCGAAGGGAGGGGGGCGCCGGGGGCGCCGAACAGATACGCAGTATTTT. Its protein product is CASSLSKGGGRRGRRTDTQYF.

This sequence joins TRBV5-6 and TRBJ2-5; D may correspond to TRBD1 or TRBD2 (5 bases each). Germline loops: CDR1 SGHDT, CDR2 YYEEEE. The CDR3 spans 12 residues. V lost 3 bases and J 5 bases, leaving 8 bases between the germline ends. The CDR3 DNA reads as TGTGCCAGCAGCTATTGGGGGGAGACCCAGTACTTC. This sequence encodes CASSYWGETQYF.

The chain combines TRBV6-4 with TRBJ2-7; possible D gene TRBD1, 7 bases. Looked up from germline, CDR1 is MRHNA and CDR2 is SNTAGT. The CDR3 has 17 amino acids. Trimming left V 2 bases short and J 2 bases short, with 19 bases between. The CDR3 nucleotides are TGTGCCAGCAGTGACGGGGCAGGGGGGTTACAGCCCTACGAGCAGTACTTC. This translates into CASSDGAGGLQPYEQYF.

The chain couples TRBV7-9 to TRBJ1-1, with D perhaps matching TRBD1 (5 bases). The germline CDR1 and CDR2 sequences are SEHNR and FQNEAQ (reference sequence). The CDR3 is 15 amino acids. The V and J ends lost 1 base and 2 bases respectively, with 11 bases between them. For the CDR3, the DNA is TGTGCCAGCAGCTTAGTTACAGGCGAAAACACTGAAGCTTTCTTT. Its translation: CASSLVTGENTEAFF.

The chain carries TRBV6-4 and TRBJ2-3, with TRBD2 as a possible D gene (6 bases). The CDR3 is 15 amino acids. CDR1 is MRHNA and CDR2 is SNTAGT in the germline V gene. Trimming left V 4 bases short and J 5 bases short, with 16 bases between. For the CDR3, the DNA is TGTGCCAGCAGTGTTGGGGGAGGAGCCCTAGATACGCAGTATTTT. Amino acid sequence: CASSVGGGALDTQYF.

The sample holds one count of this clone. The chain joins TRBV29-1 to TRBJ1-1; D may be TRBD1 (6 bases). This CDR3 has 15 amino acids. Per germline, CDR1 SQVTM and CDR2 ANQGSEA. V was pared by 6 bases and J by 1 base, with 18 bases between. The CDR3, as DNA: TGCAGCGTAGGACGCGGGGGCCACGAGAACACTGAAGCTTTCTTT. This sequence encodes CSVGRGGHENTEAFF. The entire variable domain, with the rest obtained from reference TRBV29-1 and TRBJ1-1, is as follows: SAVISQKPSRDICQRGTSLTIQCQVDSQVTMMFWYRQQPGQSLTLIATANQGSEATYESGFVIDKFPISRPNLTFSTLTVSNMSPEDSSIYLCSVGRGGHENTEAFFGQGTRLTVV.

The chain combines TRBV18 with TRBJ2-6; 8 nucleotides agree with TRBD1. Germline assignment: CDR1 KGHSH and CDR2 LQKENI. V shed 5 bases and J 8 bases; nucleotides not matched to a gene: 5. The CDR3 is made up of 14 amino acids. In nucleotides, the CDR3 is TGTGCCAGCTCATCGGGACAGGAGACCAACGTCCTGACTTTC. It yields the protein CASSSGQETNVLTF.